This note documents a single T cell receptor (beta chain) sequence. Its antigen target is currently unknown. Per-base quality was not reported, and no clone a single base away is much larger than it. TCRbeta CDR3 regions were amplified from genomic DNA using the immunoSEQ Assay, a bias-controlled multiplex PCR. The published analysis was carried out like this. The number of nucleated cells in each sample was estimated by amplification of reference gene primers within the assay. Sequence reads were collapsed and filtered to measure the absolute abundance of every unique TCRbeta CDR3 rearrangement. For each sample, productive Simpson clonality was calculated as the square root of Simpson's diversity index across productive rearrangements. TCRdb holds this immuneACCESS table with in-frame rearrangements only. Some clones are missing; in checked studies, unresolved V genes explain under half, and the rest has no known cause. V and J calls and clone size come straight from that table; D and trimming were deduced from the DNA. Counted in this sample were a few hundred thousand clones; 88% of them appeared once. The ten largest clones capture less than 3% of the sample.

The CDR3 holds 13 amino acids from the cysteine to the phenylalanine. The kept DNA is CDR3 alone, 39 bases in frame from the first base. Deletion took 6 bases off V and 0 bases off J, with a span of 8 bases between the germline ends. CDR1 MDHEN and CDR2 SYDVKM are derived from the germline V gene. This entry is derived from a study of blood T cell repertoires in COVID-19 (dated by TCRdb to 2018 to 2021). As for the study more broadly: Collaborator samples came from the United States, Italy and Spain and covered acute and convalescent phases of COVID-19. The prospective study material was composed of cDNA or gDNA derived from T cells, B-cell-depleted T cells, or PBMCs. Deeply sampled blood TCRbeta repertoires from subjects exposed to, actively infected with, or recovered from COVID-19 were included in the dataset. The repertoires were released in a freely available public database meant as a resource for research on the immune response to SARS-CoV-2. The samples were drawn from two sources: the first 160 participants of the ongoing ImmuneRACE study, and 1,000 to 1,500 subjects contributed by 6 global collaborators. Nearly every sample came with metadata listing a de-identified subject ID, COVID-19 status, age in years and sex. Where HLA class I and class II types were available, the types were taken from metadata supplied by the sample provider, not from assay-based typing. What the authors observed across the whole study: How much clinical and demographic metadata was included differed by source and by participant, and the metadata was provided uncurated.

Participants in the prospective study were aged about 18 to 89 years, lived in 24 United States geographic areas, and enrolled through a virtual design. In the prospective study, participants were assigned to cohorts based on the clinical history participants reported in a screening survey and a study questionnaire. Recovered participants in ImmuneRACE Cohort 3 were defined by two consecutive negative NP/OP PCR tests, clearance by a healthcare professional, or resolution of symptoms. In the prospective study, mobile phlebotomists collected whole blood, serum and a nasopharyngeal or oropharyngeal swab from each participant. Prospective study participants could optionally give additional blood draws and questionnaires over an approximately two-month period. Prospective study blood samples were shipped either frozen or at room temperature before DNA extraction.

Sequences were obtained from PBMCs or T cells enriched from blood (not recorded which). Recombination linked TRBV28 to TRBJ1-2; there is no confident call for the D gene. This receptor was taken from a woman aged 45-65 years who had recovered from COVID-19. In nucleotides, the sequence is TGTGCCAGCAGCGAACCAGCTAACTATGGCTACACCTTC. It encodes CASSEPANYGYTF.